Listed below are T cell receptor beta chains from one sample, sequenced in a study of blood T cells in healthy people across ages. TCRdb reanalysed the 5' RACE reads using MiXCR and keeps one entry per CDR3 protein. Here the sample spans some 1.6 million distinct CDR3 sequences, 34% being singletons. Sequenced input: blood. These receptor sequences come from a woman aged 25 to 45 in good health. CDR3s include the opening cysteine and the closing phenylalanine or tryptophan. The D gene is left open where the match is weak. Where a row states a size, it is once, few, many or the class of an expanded clone; other rows omit it.

clone size,J gene,V gene,D gene,CDR3 DNA,CDR3 protein
NA,TRBJ2-5,TRBV6-6,NA,TGTGCCAGCAGTTACTATGGGCGGCGAAAGGGAGAGACCCAGTACTTC,CASSYYGRRKGETQYF
NA,TRBJ2-7,TRBV7-6,TRBD2,TGTGCCAGCAGCTTAGGGGATATAGGTCTGGCGGGGGAGTCCGTAGCCTACGAGCAGTACTTC,CASSLGDIGLAGESVAYEQYF
few,TRBJ1-1,TRBV11-1,NA,TGTGCCAGCAGCTTATATGGTAGGGACACTGAAGCTTTCTTT,CASSLYGRDTEAFF
once,TRBJ2-2,TRBV10-3,TRBD2,TGTGCCATCAGTGGGTTGGCTAGCGGGAGGATCGGGGAGCTGTTTTTT,CAISGLASGRIGELFF
NA,TRBJ2-2,TRBV29-1,TRBD1,TGCAGCGTTGGGTGGACAGGGCGCACCGGGGAGCTGTTTTTT,CSVGWTGRTGELFF
few,TRBJ2-7,TRBV3-1,NA,TGTGCCAGCAGCCATTCAGGACTCTACGAGCAGTACTTC,CASSHSGLYEQYF
NA,TRBJ2-7,TRBV7-9,NA,TGTGCCAGCAGCTTAATGGGGCTGGGGCACAGAAAAAACTACGAGCAGTACTTC,CASSLMGLGHRKNYEQYF
many,TRBJ2-5,TRBV5-1,NA,TGCGCCAGCAGCTTGATTCCCCAAGAGACCCAGTACTTC,CASSLIPQETQYF
NA,TRBJ2-1,TRBV9,TRBD2,TGTGCCAGCAGCGATGGACTAGCGGGGTCCTACAATGAGCAGTTCTTC,CASSDGLAGSYNEQFF
few,TRBJ1-6,TRBV4-1,NA,TGCGCCAGCAGGAATCCGGGACGGAATAATTCACCCCTCCACTTT,CASRNPGRNNSPLHF
few,TRBJ1-5,TRBV12-3/TRBV12-4,NA,TGTGCCAGCAGGGTGAACCTGGACAGTTGTCAGCCCCAGCATTTT,CASRVNLDSCQPQHF
few,TRBJ1-4,TRBV4-1,NA,TGCGCCAGCAGCCGGAGGGAGTCGGATGAAAAACTGTTTTTT,CASSRRESDEKLFF
NA,TRBJ2-3,TRBV9,TRBD2,TGTGCCAGCAGCGCGAAGACCGGCTGGGGGGGAGATACGCAGTATTTT,CASSAKTGWGGDTQYF
NA,TRBJ1-1,TRBV18,NA,TGTGCCAGCTCACCAAGACTTGAGGCGGCTGGGGCTTTCTTT,CASSPRLEAAGAFF
NA,TRBJ1-2,TRBV10-2,NA,TGCGCCAGTAGGGACTTTAACTATGGCTACACCTTC,CASRDFNYGYTF
NA,TRBJ2-5,TRBV7-2,NA,TGTGCCAGCAGCTCAAATCGACCGGGCCAAGCAGTCGGAGAGACCCAGTACTTC,CASSSNRPGQAVGETQYF
few,TRBJ2-7,TRBV20-1,NA,TGCAGTGCTGAGGAACGGATGGCATTCGGGTACGAGCAGTACTTC,CSAEERMAFGYEQYF
NA,TRBJ1-1,TRBV6-2/TRBV6-3,NA,TGTGCCAGCAGTTCCACCGTTTGGGGCGGGAACACTGAAGCTTTCTTT,CASSSTVWGGNTEAFF
NA,TRBJ2-1,TRBV7-6,NA,TGTGCCAGCAGCCCCGTGGGGGGGGGCCCTTTAGATGAGCAGTTCTTC,CASSPVGGGPLDEQFF